The TCR beta chain under discussion was sequenced for a study of blood T cell repertoires in COVID-19 (dated by TCRdb to about 2020). With regard to the full study: Samples covering the acute and convalescent phases of COVID-19 were provided by collaborators in the United States, Italy and Spain. The material from the prospective study consisted of cDNA or gDNA derived from T cells, B-cell-depleted T cells, or PBMCs. Deeply sampled blood TCRbeta repertoires from subjects exposed to, actively infected with, or recovered from COVID-19 were included in the dataset. A freely available public database, intended as a resource for researchers studying the immune response to SARS-CoV-2, is where the repertoires were released. Samples came from the ongoing ImmuneRACE study (first 160 participants) plus 1,254 subjects from 6 global collaborators. A de-identified subject ID, COVID-19 status, age in years and sex were almost always included in the sample metadata. HLA class I and class II types, where available, came from metadata supplied by the sample provider rather than from assay-based typing.

The immunoSEQ Assay, a bias-controlled multiplex PCR, was used to amplify TCRbeta CDR3 regions from genomic DNA. The paper's processing steps were these. Within the assay, amplification of reference gene primers was used to estimate how many nucleated cells each sample contained. To quantify the absolute abundance of each unique TCRbeta CDR3 rearrangement, sequence reads were collapsed and filtered. For each sample, productive Simpson clonality was calculated as the square root of Simpson's diversity index over productive rearrangements. TCRdb obtained this table from immuneACCESS and retained in-frame rearrangements with V and J assigned. These tables miss some clones; where compared with another copy, unresolved V genes account for less than half of the shortfall, and the remainder is unexplained. V, J and clone size were drawn from that table, and D and trimming were deduced from the DNA. This sample comprises 30,000 to 40,000 clones, roughly 86% of them detected only once. The ten largest clones represent 41% of the sample.

Whole blood was collected in K2EDTA tubes by collaborating institutions according to the institutions' own protocols. For TCRbeta analysis, collaborator samples were shipped as frozen whole blood, as isolated PBMCs, or as DNA extracted from either sample type. Broader findings and caveats from the paper: The quantity of clinical and demographic metadata differed by source and by participant and was supplied without curation.

CDR1 and CDR2, looked up from the germline V gene (reference sequence), are SEHNR and FQNEAQ. A distance of 18 bases separates the germline ends of V and J, which lose 5 bases and 7 bases respectively. There are 15 amino acids in the CDR3, from cysteine to phenylalanine inclusive. This entry keeps only the CDR3 DNA: 45 bases, framed from base 1. As regards this clone: Which antigen it targets is not known. No much larger clone is present one base from it, and per-base qualities are unavailable.

This sequence uses TRBV7-9 and TRBJ2-1, with the D gene too uncertain to name. The sequence was collected from a man at least 80 years old with active or convalescent COVID-19. Input material: peripheral blood. The nucleotide sequence reads as follows: TGTGCCAGCAGCCCTCCGGCCCTGGTAGCTAATGAGCAGTTCTTC. Its product reads: CASSPPALVANEQFF.